A single TCR beta chain is shown here with its context. The antigen it recognizes is unknown. Base quality data are lacking; no much larger clone is found one base away. Reading the label with the study, this specimen's time point is: cells obtained before transplantation from donor or recipient. CD3+CD4+ and CD3+CD8+ populations were FACS-sorted from unstimulated pre-transplant donor and recipient cells taken from spleen or lymph nodes. The germline V gene gives CDR1 as ENHRY and CDR2 as SYGVKD. The V and J ends are trimmed by 8 bases and 6 bases, leaving 10 bases between them. The CDR3 starts with the cysteine, ends with the phenylalanine, and has 11 residues. Just the 33-base CDR3 DNA is kept, in frame starting at base 1. The source of the sample is a study of graft-versus-host responses after intestinal transplantation (dated by TCRdb to about 2021). Study-level background: Multivisceral, liver-intestinal, or isolated intestinal transplants were received by the recipients. After intestinal transplantation, graft-versus-host and host-versus-graft alloreactive T cell clones were followed in the graft, circulation and bone marrow using bulk TCR-beta CDR3 sequencing. Alloreactive clones were identified by sequencing pre-transplant mixed lymphocyte reaction products and comparing them with unstimulated pre-transplant donor and recipient T cells. Instead of going to the commercial service, samples from three later patients were sequenced in-house on an Illumina MiSeq and processed with MiXCR. Donor T cell macrochimerism was defined as a peak of at least 4% donor T cells among recipient peripheral blood mononuclear cells. A cohort of about 25 intestinal transplant recipients, including one retransplant, was enrolled, and 3 patients lacking pretransplant specimens were excluded. Every recipient was given anti-thymocyte globulin induction, followed by approximately 3 years of maintenance tacrolimus and steroids. Broad study findings and their caveats: The conclusions were limited by the relatively low number and heterogeneity of the intestinal transplant patients. Patients with donor T cell macrochimerism had high GvH to HvG T cell clonal ratios in their allografts. Early after transplant, peak levels of circulating GvH clones were associated with declines in HvG clones. GvH clones were detected in recipient bone marrow, and some appeared earlier in ileal mucosa or blood, consistent with an intestinal mucosal origin.

Libraries were prepared through the immunoSEQ multiplex PCR assay. For most patients, genomic DNA was isolated with the Qiagen DNeasy Blood and Tissue Kit and shipped frozen to Adaptive Biotechnologies for TCR sequencing. For most patients, genomic DNA was subjected to high-throughput TCR-beta CDR3 sequencing by Adaptive Biotechnologies. In the source study's methods: Adaptive's ImmunoSEQ software was the source of the TCR sequencing data for about 17 patients, while a few other patients were processed with MiXCR and VDJtools. CD4 versus CD8 sorting errors were corrected by removing sequences found in both subsets at a frequency ratio below 5:1. Because the origin of CDR3 nucleotide sequences shared between donor and recipient could not be assigned, those sequences were removed. To be classed as alloreactive, a clone needed at least 2-fold expansion over unstimulated cells and a minimum CFSE-low frequency of 0.002% (template counts) or 0.001% (read counts). Clones were considered mappable if detected in sequenced pre-transplant spleen, lymph node, or MLR CFSE-low populations of the donor or recipient. The cumulative frequency of alloreactive clones was calculated as a percentage of all sequences, weighted by copy number. In its TCRdb copy, this immuneACCESS table keeps in-frame sequences only and misses some clones. Where compared with another copy, unresolved V genes explain less than half of these, and the others have no known cause. Clonal size and the V and J genes are those of that table, whereas D and trimming came from the DNA. The sample table records 85,000 to 100,000 clones; roughly 92% of these occur just once. The biggest ten clones account for more than 0.15% of the sample.

This receptor was taken from a human donor who received an intestinal transplant. Sample: unstimulated CD4+ T cells sorted from spleen or lymph node cells, taken before intestinal transplant. The chain is encoded by TRBV10-3 joined to TRBJ1-2; the D gene is perhaps TRBD1, from 5 matching bases. The CDR3 reads CAIRGENGYTF. The DNA is TGTGCCATCCGGGGGGAAAATGGCTACACCTTC.